The rows below give T cell receptor beta chains drawn from one sample of a study of cytomegalovirus exposure and HLA in healthy donors. Assay used: immunoSEQ multiplex PCR; TCRdb lists only in-frame clones, some missing. The sample holds 150,000 to 200,000 clones, over 60% seen once. Sequencing was performed on PBMCs. Every receptor here comes from a male donor in good health and CMV-seronegative. Each CDR3 is given with its conserved first and last residue. Each record gives: V gene, J gene, D gene, clone size, CDR3 protein, CDR3 DNA. D genes are given only for firm matches. Only some rows state a clone size, as once, few, many or a class for expanded clones.

TRBV30	TRBJ1-5	NA	once	CAWSGQGIQHF	TGTGCCTGGAGTGGGCAGGGGATACAGCATTTT
TRBV28	TRBJ2-7	TRBD1	once	CASSLYVRGKYEQYF	TGTGCCAGCAGTTTATACGTCAGGGGGAAGTACGAGCAGTACTTC
TRBV5-1	TRBJ2-7	TRBD1	NA	CASSSAYRGNQSPSSSYEQYF	TGCGCCAGCAGCTCAGCCTACAGGGGCAACCAGTCCCCCTCTAGCTCCTACGAGCAGTACTTC
TRBV28	TRBJ1-5	TRBD1	NA	CASSPPGQDDNQPQHF	TGTGCCAGCAGTCCACCCGGACAGGACGACAATCAGCCCCAGCATTTT
TRBV18	TRBJ2-1	TRBD2	NA	CASSPGLAGGGEQFF	TGTGCCAGCTCACCTGGACTAGCGGGAGGGGGTGAGCAGTTCTTC
TRBV6-1	TRBJ1-1	NA	NA	CASSESENTEAFF	TGTGCCAGCAGTGAATCAGAGAACACTGAAGCTTTCTTT
TRBV11-2	TRBJ2-1	NA	NA	CASSRNVGDAGYNEQFF	TGTGCCAGCAGCCGTAATGTCGGGGACGCGGGGTACAATGAGCAGTTCTTC
TRBV27	TRBJ2-3	NA	NA	CASSILGGVTDTQYF	TGTGCCAGCAGTATCTTAGGGGGGGTCACAGATACGCAGTATTTT
TRBV29-1	TRBJ1-4	TRBD1	NA	CSGARDRNEKLFF	TGCAGCGGGGCCCGGGACAGGAATGAAAAACTGTTTTTT
TRBV7-3	TRBJ2-7	TRBD2	NA	CASSLNSAGVGEQYF	TGTGCCAGCAGCTTAAACTCGGCGGGAGTGGGTGAGCAGTACTTC
TRBV27	TRBJ1-2	TRBD1	few	CASTPRDSALGGYTF	TGTGCCAGCACCCCCCGGGACAGCGCCCTGGGGGGCTACACCTTC
TRBV7-7	TRBJ2-5	TRBD2	NA	CASSLGPAGGPETQYF	TGTGCCAGCAGCTTAGGGCCAGCGGGAGGGCCGGAGACCCAGTACTTC
TRBV29-1	TRBJ2-1	TRBD1	NA	CSAGTEIYNEQFF	TGCAGCGCCGGGACAGAAATATACAATGAGCAGTTCTTC
TRBV2	TRBJ1-6	NA	once	CASRAGDTYNSPLHF	TGTGCCAGCAGGGCTGGGGACACGTATAATTCACCCCTCCACTTT
TRBV5-1	TRBJ1-5	NA	NA	CASSLEGAGNQPQHF	TGCGCCAGCAGCTTGGAAGGGGCGGGCAATCAGCCCCAGCATTTT